One sample yielded the 24 T cell receptor beta chains listed below, sequenced in a study of cytomegalovirus exposure and HLA in healthy donors. PCR used 60 Vbeta primers and 13 Jbeta primers. The assay was immunoSEQ multiplex PCR, and TCRdb's table has in-frame clones only and misses some. The data contain roughly 200,000 clones, 77% of them singletons. Material for sequencing was PBMCs. The source of these receptors is a woman aged 55-70 years in good health and CMV-seropositive.

The chain is built from TRBV27 and TRBJ2-1, with 12 bases lining up with TRBD2. Trimming cost V 8 bases and J 5 bases; bases outside gene matches: 1. The germline gives CDR1 MNHEY, CDR2 SMNVEV (reference sequence). This CDR3 has 13 residues. DNA of the CDR3: TGTGCCAGCTGGACTAGCGGGAACAATGAGCAGTTCTTC. This sequence encodes CASWTSGNNEQFF.

The V call is TRBV28, the J call TRBJ2-7; D is perhaps TRBD2 (5 bases). The CDR3 has 14 residues. The V gene's germline CDR1 is MDHEN and CDR2 SYDVKM. The germline V and J ends were trimmed by 8 bases and 2 bases, with 16 bases remaining between them. The CDR3 region has the DNA TGTGCCAGCTCTCGCGGAGGAAAGGCCTACGAGCAGTACTTC. Its translation is CASSRGGKAYEQYF.

The chain has TRBV30 and TRBJ1-6; D possibly corresponds to TRBD1 (6 bases). Trimming left V 1 base short and J 5 bases short, with 6 bases between. The CDR3 is 13 residues long. Germline CDR1 reads GTSNPN; CDR2 reads SVGIG (reference sequence). CDR3 DNA: TGTGCCTGGAGTGGGGACAATAATTCACCCCTCCACTTT. Its protein is CAWSGDNNSPLHF.

The chain combines TRBV10-3 with TRBJ2-7; 9 bases line up with TRBD2. V gave up 4 bases and J gave up 5 bases; unmatched junction bases: 6. Germline assignment: CDR1 ENHRY and CDR2 SYGVKD. The CDR3 totals 14 residues. CDR3 sequence reads: CAISGSSGRDEQYF. The DNA for the CDR3 is TGTGCCATCAGTGGCAGTAGCGGGAGAGACGAGCAGTACTTC.

As to this clone: The sample holds other DNA sequences that translate to the same CDR3. V usage is TRBV18 and J usage is TRBJ2-2, with D perhaps TRBD1 (5 bases). The CDR3 length is 15 residues. Looked up from germline, CDR1 is KGHSH and CDR2 is LQKENI. Trimming shortened V by 3 bases and J by 4 bases, and 12 bases separated the two germline ends. In DNA form, the CDR3 reads TGTGCCAGCTCACCTGGGCAGGGTGGCACCGGGGAGCTGTTTTTT. As protein: CASSPGQGGTGELFF.

V is TRBV11-2 and J is TRBJ2-1, with D tentatively TRBD1 (8 bases). This CDR3 is built from 12 residues. V was cut by 6 bases and J by 10 bases, with 13 bases left in between. CDR1 SGHAT and CDR2 FQNNGV come from the germline V gene. The CDR3 nucleotides read TGTGCCAGCAGGCAACAGGGGGGGGAGCAGTTCTTC. Translating gives CASRQQGGEQFF.

CDR3 loop: CASSSTSYTDTQYF. CDR3 coding DNA: TGCGCCAGCAGCTCTACTAGCTACACAGATACGCAGTATTTT. This rearrangement joins TRBV5-1 to TRBJ2-3, with D possibly matching TRBD2 (6 bases). Trimming removed 3 bases at V and 2 bases at J, with 10 bases between. This CDR3 spans 14 amino acids. Germline V gene sequence: CDR1 SGHRS, CDR2 YFSETQ.

This clone was seen more than once but under ten times. The chain joins TRBV19 to TRBJ2-7, with D maybe TRBD2 (5 bases). Germline V gives CDR1 LNHDA, CDR2 SQIVND (reference sequence). The CDR3 is 13 amino acids. V was trimmed by 5 bases and J by 3 bases, leaving 11 bases between them. CDR3 region: CASSERGNYEQYF. The CDR3, as DNA: TGTGCCAGTAGTGAGAGAGGGAACTACGAGCAGTACTTC.

The V call is TRBV25-1, the J call TRBJ1-2; no reliable D call. Per germline, CDR1 MGHDK and CDR2 SYGVNS. CDR3 length equals 13 residues. With 2 bases removed from V and 6 bases from J, the gap between germline ends came to 10 bases. The CDR3 protein is CASSEPGYNGYTF. CDR3 in DNA: TGTGCCAGCAGTGAACCAGGTTACAATGGCTACACCTTC.

The V call is TRBV25-1, the J call TRBJ2-5, with TRBD1 matching over 9 bases. V lost 7 bases, J lost 5 bases, and 8 bases stayed unmatched. Germline CDR1 and CDR2: MGHDK and SYGVNS. CDR3 length equals 14 residues. This CDR3 is CASTKDRGGETQYF. CDR3 coding DNA: TGTGCCAGCACCAAGGACAGGGGTGGGGAGACCCAGTACTTC.

V is TRBV27 and J is TRBJ1-2; D perhaps matches TRBD1 (5 bases). V was shortened by 5 bases and J by 12 bases, with 25 bases between the two germline ends. Germline lookup yields CDR1 MNHEY and CDR2 SMNVEV (reference sequence). The CDR3 totals 15 residues. CDR3 nucleotide sequence: TGTGCCAGCAGTCACAAATCGCTGGGGGTGGGAGGCCACACCTTC. This translates into CASSHKSLGVGGHTF.

The V call is TRBV9, the J call TRBJ1-3, with D perhaps TRBD1 (5 bases). CDR1 SGDLS and CDR2 YYNGEE come from the germline V gene. Trimming pared 0 bases from V and 0 bases from J, leaving 10 bases between. The CDR3 spans 16 residues. CDR3: CASSVDPGGSGNTIYF. The CDR3 nucleotides are TGTGCCAGCAGCGTAGATCCCGGGGGCTCTGGAAACACCATATATTTT. Full variable domain (rest looked up from reference TRBV9 and TRBJ1-3): DSGVTQTPKHLITATGQRVTLRCSPRSGDLSVYWYQQSLDQGLQFLIQYYNGEERAKGNILERFSAQQFPDLHSELNLSSLELGDSALYFCASSVDPGGSGNTIYFGEGSWLTVV.

The chain is built from TRBV1 and TRBJ2-3; TRBD2, as called in the table, went unchecked against the DNA. TRBV1 corresponds to a pseudogene. The CDR3 is 16 amino acids. The DNA of the CDR3 is TGCACCAGCCTAAAGCGGGAGGGTTGTTGGACAGATACGCAGTATTTT. Its translation: CTSLKREGCWTDTQYF.

Of note for this clone: At one boundary the junction diverges from the germline segment, which might be a read error. The chain employs TRBV27 and TRBJ2-6; 7 bases agree with TRBD1. Germline V gives CDR1 MNHEY, CDR2 SMNVEV (reference sequence). This CDR3 is 14 amino acids long. CDR3 coding DNA: TGTGCCAGCACCACAGGGGCTGGGGCCAACGGCCTGACTTTC. The encoded protein is CASTTGAGANGLTF.

CDR3 residues: CASSLVLRGRNTGELFF. CDR3 coding DNA: TGCGCCAGCAGCTTGGTTCTCAGGGGGCGAAACACCGGGGAGCTGTTTTTT. The chain links TRBV5-1 to TRBJ2-2; 8 nucleotides align to TRBD1. V dropped 0 bases and J dropped 2; count of bases not matched to a gene: 6. Germline V lookup: CDR1 SGHRS, CDR2 YFSETQ. This CDR3 region has 17 residues.

The CDR3 coding sequence is TGTGCCAGCAGTTTTACAGGGGGCGGGTACGAGCAGTACTTC. Protein product: CASSFTGGGYEQYF. The chain couples TRBV27 to TRBJ2-7; 9 nucleotides align to TRBD1. Germline CDR1 is MNHEY and CDR2 is SMNVEV (reference sequence). The J segment lost 4 bases and the V segment lost 3 bases, leaving 4 bases of the junction unmatched. The CDR3 consists of 14 residues.

The V and J genes are TRBV7-2 and TRBJ1-2; no reliable D call. Germline V gene lookup returns CDR1 SGHTA and CDR2 FQGNSA. This CDR3 region has 14 residues. Trimming took 5 bases from V and 4 from J, leaving 14 bases between them. The CDR3 is CASSPRPGGYGYTF. The DNA of the CDR3 is TGTGCCAGCAGCCCGAGACCGGGAGGCTATGGCTACACCTTC.

The chain links TRBV2 to TRBJ2-6, with TRBD1 matching over 7 bases. CDR1 is SNHLY, CDR2 FYNNEI, per germline. The CDR3 is 16 amino acids. Trimming removed 11 bases from V and 0 bases from J; junction bases left unmatched: 10. The DNA for the CDR3 is TGTGCCGTCCGACAGGGCGCAAACTCTGGGGCCAACGTCCTGACTTTC. This gives the protein CAVRQGANSGANVLTF.

The V gene is TRBV6-5, the J gene TRBJ1-1, with a weak D call TRBD1 (6 bases). The V end lost 6 bases, the J end lost 6 bases, and 11 bases lay between the germline ends. In germline, CDR1 is MNHEY, CDR2 SVGAGI. The CDR3 is 12 residues long. In DNA form, the CDR3 reads TGTGCCAGCAGGACAGGCGATTCTGAAGCTTTCTTT. Its translation: CASRTGDSEAFF.

This chain connects TRBV7-8 to TRBJ2-7; 13 bases agree with TRBD2. Germline V gives CDR1 SGHVS, CDR2 FQNEAQ. The CDR3 runs to 18 residues. V was clipped by 5 bases and J by 1 base; unmatched bases: 11. The CDR3 region is CASSRTTGTSGESYEQYF. Here the CDR3 DNA reads TGTGCCAGCAGCCGAACCACCGGGACTAGCGGGGAATCCTACGAGCAGTACTTC. The whole variable domain, remainder taken from reference TRBV7-8 and TRBJ2-7, is GAGVSQSPRYKVAKRGQDVALRCDPISGHVSLFWYQQALGQGPEFLTYFQNEAQLDKSGLPSDRFFAERPEGSVSTLKIQRTQQEDSAVYLCASSRTTGTSGESYEQYFGPGTRLTVT.

The rearrangement joins TRBV4-1 to TRBJ1-5; possible D gene TRBD1, 6 bases. Germline loops: CDR1 MGHRA, CDR2 YSYEKL. V was trimmed by 4 bases and J by 3 bases, leaving 13 bases between them. This CDR3 contains 15 residues. The CDR3 loop is CASSRSDSLNQPQHF. CDR3 coding DNA: TGCGCCAGCAGCCGTTCGGACAGCCTCAATCAGCCCCAGCATTTT.

This chain connects TRBV19 to TRBJ1-2, with 10 bases aligning to TRBD1. This CDR3 contains 16 residues. V shed 1 base, J shed 2 bases, and the junction held 4 bases outside the gene matches. Germline CDR1 LNHDA, CDR2 SQIVND (reference sequence). This chain's CDR3 is CASSIGGTGDNYGYTF. CDR3 nucleotides: TGTGCCAGTAGTATAGGAGGGACAGGGGACAACTATGGCTACACCTTC.

The chain carries TRBV7-3 and TRBJ2-1; TRBD2 agrees at 11 bases. The CDR3 has 17 amino acids. V lost 4 bases to trimming and J lost 1 base; unmatched junction nucleotides: 6. The V gene's germline CDR1 is SGHTA and CDR2 FQGTGA. The CDR3 here is CASSSDGTSGSYNEQFF. The CDR3 bases are TGTGCCAGCAGCTCCGATGGGACTAGCGGTTCCTACAATGAGCAGTTCTTC.

The chain is built from TRBV19 and TRBJ2-7; D may be TRBD2 (5 bases). Trimming cost V 3 bases and J 5 bases, with 17 bases left between them. Germline CDR1 is LNHDA and CDR2 is SQIVND (reference sequence). CDR3 length equals 15 residues. The DNA for the CDR3 is TGTGCCAGTAGTATCGCTGGCGGGTGGGGTGACGAGCAGTACTTC. Residues: CASSIAGGWGDEQYF. Full variable domain (missing parts from reference TRBV19 and TRBJ2-7): DGGITQSPKYLFRKEGQNVTLSCEQNLNHDAMYWYRQDPGQGLRLIYYSQIVNDFQKGDIAEGYSVSREKKESFPLTVTSAQKNPTAFYLCASSIAGGWGDEQYFGPGTRLTVT.